The T cell receptor (beta chain) described here comes from a study of CD8+ T cells in alopecia areata. Study background: Treated patients were dosed with oral tofacitinib, taking 5 to 10 mg twice daily. Overall study findings and caveats: The study also sequences resident alphabeta T cells of normal skin in scalp samples.

About this clone: Its specificity is unknown.

Investigators isolated RNA and reverse transcribed it into cDNA to act as the sequencing template. Produced via immunoSEQ multiplex PCR; TCRdb's table is partial and in-frame only. This table holds hundreds of thousands of clones, approximately 61% found once. Trimming took 0 bases from V and 4 from J, leaving 9 bases between them. The CDR3 sequence is 14 residues long. CDR1 LNHNV and CDR2 YYDKDF come from the germline V gene (reference sequence). Lesional scalp punch biopsies and peripheral blood were collected from alopecia areata patients. The V call is TRBV15, the J call TRBJ2-5, with TRBD1 as a possible D gene (5 bases). The receptor comes from a human donor with alopecia areata. Source: CD4+ T cells sorted from blood, taken at week 0. As DNA, the CDR3 is TGTGCCACCAGCAGAGATGGGGCTGGAGAGACCCAGTACTTC. Translation gives CATSRDGAGETQYF. The full variable domain, in which reference TRBV15 and TRBJ2-5 provide the parts outside the CDR3, is DAMVIQNPRYQVTQFGKPVTLSCSQTLNHNVMYWYQQKSSQAPKLLFHYYDKDFNNEADTPDNFQSRRPNTSFCFLDIRSPGLGDTAMYLCATSRDGAGETQYFGPGTRLLVL.